The clone carrying this T cell receptor (beta chain) was observed many times. Sorting based on CD45RO/CCR7/CD25/CD127/CD95/CD27 separated CD4+ naive, central memory, regulatory and stem cell-like memory cells. This entry is derived from a study of beta chain features in type 1 diabetes. Isolated RNA was reverse transcribed in full, so expressed TCRB transcripts were sequenced. Data came from immunoSEQ multiplex PCR; TCRdb stores just in-frame clones and leaves some out. The table records around 250,000 clones, 25% to 35% of them present only once. The V gene's germline CDR1 is SGHTA and CDR2 FQGNSA. V gave up 3 bases and J gave up 4 bases; unmatched junction bases: 4. The length of the CDR3 is 14 residues.

This rearrangement joins TRBV7-2 to TRBJ2-7; TRBD2 agrees at 9 bases. This sequence originates from a man aged 30-40 years in good health. Material: central memory CD4+ T cells from blood. CDR3 loop: CASSLTSGPYEQYF. CDR3 DNA sequence: TGTGCCAGCAGCTTGACTAGCGGCCCGTACGAGCAGTACTTC.